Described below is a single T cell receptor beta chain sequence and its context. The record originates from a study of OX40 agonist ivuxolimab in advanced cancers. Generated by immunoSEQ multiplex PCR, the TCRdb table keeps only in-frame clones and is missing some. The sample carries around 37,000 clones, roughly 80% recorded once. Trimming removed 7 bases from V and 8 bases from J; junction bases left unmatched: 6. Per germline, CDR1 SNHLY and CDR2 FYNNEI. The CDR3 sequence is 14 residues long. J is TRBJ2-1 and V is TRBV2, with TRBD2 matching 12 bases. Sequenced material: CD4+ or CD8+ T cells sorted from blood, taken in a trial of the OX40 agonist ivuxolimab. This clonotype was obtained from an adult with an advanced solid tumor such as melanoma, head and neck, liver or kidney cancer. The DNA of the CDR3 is TGTGCCAGCATTGTCGCTAGCGGGAGGGATGAGCAGTTCTTC. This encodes CASIVASGRDEQFF.